This T cell receptor beta chain was recovered during a study of cytomegalovirus exposure and HLA in healthy donors. Libraries were prepared by immunoSEQ multiplex PCR; TCRdb keeps only in-frame clonotypes and omits some of them. The profile shows some 200,000 clones, under 95% of them singletons. Among the 110 or so subjects of the validation cohort, separate from the approximately 670-subject first cohort, were the donors. Whole-study results and caveats: The study recorded 164 TCR beta chains that were cytomegalovirus-associated. Some public TCRs appeared in many individuals, while most sequences were rare. A few CMV-associated chains were confirmed in vitro to be specific for CMV antigens.

Concerning this clone: The antigen is not known.

The receptor was derived from a woman aged 18-29 years in good health and CMV-seronegative. The material sequenced was PBMCs.

CDR3 sequence: CASSARAGGPYEQYF. DNA for the CDR3: TGTGCCAGCAGTGCCCGCGCGGGAGGACCCTACGAGCAGTACTTC. This chain joins TRBV2 and TRBJ2-7; TRBD2 agrees at 8 bases. V lost 4 bases to trimming and J lost 2 bases; unmatched junction nucleotides: 7. Germline CDR1 is SNHLY and CDR2 is FYNNEI. This CDR3 contains 15 residues. The entire variable domain, with the rest obtained from reference TRBV2 and TRBJ2-7, is as follows: EPEVTQTPSHQVTQMGQEVILRCVPISNHLYFYWYRQILGQKVEFLVSFYNNEISEKSEIFDDQFSVERPDGSNFTLKIRSTKLEDSAMYFCASSARAGGPYEQYFGPGTRLTVT.